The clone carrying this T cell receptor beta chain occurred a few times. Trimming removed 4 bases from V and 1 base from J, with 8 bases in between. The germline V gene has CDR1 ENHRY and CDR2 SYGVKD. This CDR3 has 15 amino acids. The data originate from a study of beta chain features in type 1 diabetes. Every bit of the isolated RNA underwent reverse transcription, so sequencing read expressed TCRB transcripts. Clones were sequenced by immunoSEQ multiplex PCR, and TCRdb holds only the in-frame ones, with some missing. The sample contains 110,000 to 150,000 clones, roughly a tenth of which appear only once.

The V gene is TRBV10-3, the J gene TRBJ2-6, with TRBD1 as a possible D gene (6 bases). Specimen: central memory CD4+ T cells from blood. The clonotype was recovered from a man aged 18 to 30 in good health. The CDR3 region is CAISGDISGANVLTF. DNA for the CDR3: TGTGCCATCAGTGGGGACATTTCTGGGGCCAACGTCCTGACTTTC.